A single sample is the source of the 4 T cell receptor beta chains below, sequenced in a study of vaccination and CD4 T cells after COVID-19. Treatment here: approximately 10-day PBMC culture with coronavirus spike peptide pools or control peptides (ViraFEST assay). Their antigens are not known. Sequencing of cultured CD4+ T cell DNA used the Oncomine TCR Beta short-read assay. TCRdb re-analysed the PCR reads in MiXCR, keeping a single row per CDR3 protein. The sample comprises some 7,700 distinct CDR3 sequences, about 56% of which are singletons, and roughly 22% rests with the top ten. The sequencing sample was made of CD4+ T cells from blood, cultured in vitro. Receptor source: a human donor who had recovered from COVID-19.

The chain is built from TRBV7-9 and TRBJ1-6; 10 positions match TRBD1. This CDR3 is 15 amino acids long. Germline-derived CDR1 and CDR2 are SEHNR and FQNEAQ (reference sequence). Unmatched junction bases numbered 2, after V lost 2 bases and J lost 7 bases. DNA for the CDR3: TGTGCCAGCAGCTTAACGGGACAGGGGAATTCACCCCTCCACTTT. It codes for CASSLTGQGNSPLHF.

This chain joins TRBV12-3 or TRBV12-4 and TRBJ1-5; D unclear. This CDR3 is built from 13 residues. V was pared by 1 base and J by 9 bases, with 10 bases between. CDR3 in DNA: TGTGCCAGCAGTTTAGAGGTGGGCTGGCCCCAGCATTTT. This gives the protein CASSLEVGWPQHF.

The V call is TRBV2, the J call TRBJ2-5, with TRBD2 matching over 10 bases. Germline-derived CDR1 and CDR2 are SNHLY and FYNNEI. Trimming removed 1 base from V and 6 bases from J; junction bases left unmatched: 5. The CDR3 totals 15 residues. The CDR3: CASSEGTSGAKTQYF. The CDR3 bases are TGTGCCAGCAGTGAAGGTACTAGCGGGGCGAAGACCCAGTACTTC.

The J gene is TRBJ2-5, the V gene TRBV7-9, with TRBD1 matching 11 bases. Unmatched junction bases numbered 17, after V lost 6 bases and J lost 5 bases. The CDR3 consists of 18 residues. The germline V gene encodes CDR1 SEHNR and CDR2 FQNEAQ (reference sequence). The CDR3 region is CASRPRLRDRGRWETQYF. CDR3 bases: TGTGCCAGCAGACCCCGCCTCCGGGACAGGGGGAGGTGGGAGACCCAGTACTTC.